This T cell receptor (beta chain) stems from a study of OX40 agonist ivuxolimab in advanced cancers. V lost 2 bases, J lost 8 bases, and 15 bases lay in between. This CDR3 contains 14 residues. Germline V gives CDR1 SEHNR, CDR2 FQNEAQ (reference sequence). The cohort excluded patients with autoimmune disease history or systemic immunosuppression. Generated by immunoSEQ multiplex PCR, the TCRdb table keeps only in-frame clones and is missing some. Of 13,000 to 15,000 clones listed, approximately 80% were seen once; the top ten hold roughly 36%. The J gene is TRBJ1-1, the V gene TRBV7-9; D is perhaps TRBD1 (5 bases). This specimen consisted of CD4+ or CD8+ T cells sorted from blood, obtained in a trial of the OX40 agonist ivuxolimab. This clonotype was obtained from an adult with an advanced solid tumor such as melanoma, head and neck, liver or kidney cancer. CDR3 protein: CASSLKGMGGEAFF. The CDR3 nucleotides are TGTGCCAGCAGCTTAAAGGGGATGGGAGGCGAAGCTTTCTTT.